This section outlines one T cell receptor (beta chain) sequence together with its context. In the authors' workflow: Amplification with reference gene primers provided the estimates of nucleated cell counts. Clones were read by immunoSEQ multiplex PCR, and TCRdb kept only the in-frame ones, dropping some. The DNA gave D and trimming, while V, J and clone size come from that table. The sample records 150,000 to 200,000 clones, just under 95% being singletons. The data derive from a study of blood T cell repertoires in COVID-19. Across the whole study: Acute and convalescent COVID-19 specimens originated in the United States, Italy and Spain. PBMCs, B-cell-depleted T cells, or T cells were the source of the cDNA or gDNA that made up the material.

Sequenced input: peripheral blood. The TCR sequence derives from a woman aged 45-59 years with acute or convalescent COVID-19.

This CDR3 is CASSRMGGVGAGEQFF. The CDR3 DNA sequence: TGTGCCAGCAGCCGGATGGGGGGGGTAGGAGCTGGTGAGCAGTTCTTC. The V gene is TRBV14, the J gene TRBJ2-1, with 7 bases matching TRBD2. Per germline, CDR1 SGHDN and CDR2 FVKESK. The CDR3 consists of 16 residues. V shed 4 bases, J shed 9 bases, and the junction held 15 bases outside the gene matches.